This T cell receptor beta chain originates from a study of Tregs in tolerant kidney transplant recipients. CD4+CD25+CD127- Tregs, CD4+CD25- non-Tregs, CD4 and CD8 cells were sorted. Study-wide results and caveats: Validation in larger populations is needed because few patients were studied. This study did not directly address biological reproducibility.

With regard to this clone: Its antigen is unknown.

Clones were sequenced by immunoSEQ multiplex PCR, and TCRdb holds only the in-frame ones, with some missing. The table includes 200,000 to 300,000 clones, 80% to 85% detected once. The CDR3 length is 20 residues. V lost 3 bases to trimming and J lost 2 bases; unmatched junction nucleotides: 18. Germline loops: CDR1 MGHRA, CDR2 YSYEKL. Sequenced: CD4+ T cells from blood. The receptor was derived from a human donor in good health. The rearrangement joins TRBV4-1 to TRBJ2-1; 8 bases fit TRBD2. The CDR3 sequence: CASSHLFSGVPGIAYNEQFF. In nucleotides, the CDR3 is TGCGCCAGCAGCCACCTATTTAGCGGGGTCCCCGGGATCGCCTACAATGAGCAGTTCTTC.